This T cell receptor beta chain was recorded in a study of regulatory T cells in long-lasting Graves disease. Study-level results: New patients shared around 920 public clonotypes, fewer than the 2,500 to 3,500 shared by persistent patients.

Time point indicated: newly diagnosed GD, antithyroid drugs for less than 3 months. The TCR library was made from RNA that had been extracted from PBMCs in TRIzol. According to the study, TCR beta libraries were built with iRepertoire HTBI primers and CDR3-region Arm-PCR. One entry per CDR3 protein results from TCRdb running MiXCR on the multiplex PCR reads. The sample consists of 300,000 to 400,000 distinct CDR3 sequences, around a sixth of them appearing once. This clonotype was detected many times. The antigen remains unidentified. Sequencing was performed on peripheral blood mononuclear cells (PBMCs), taken at new diagnosis, from a patient treated with antithyroid drugs. The receptor comes from a female donor with Graves disease.

The CDR3 spells CASSDTYSNQPQHF. The CDR3 DNA reads as TGTGCCAGCAGTGATACCTATAGCAATCAGCCCCAGCATTTT. V is TRBV2 and J is TRBJ1-5; no firm D call. V was shortened by 3 bases and J by 0 bases, with 6 bases between the two germline ends. The germline V gene encodes CDR1 SNHLY and CDR2 FYNNEI. The CDR3 has 14 amino acids.